One TCR beta chain is described in this entry. The data originate from a study of blood T cell repertoires in COVID-19. The CDR3 has 17 residues. Germline assignment: CDR1 MNHNY and CDR2 SVGAGI (reference sequence). The V and J ends lost 5 bases and 2 bases respectively, with 16 bases between them. The method was immunoSEQ multiplex PCR; TCRdb's version includes in-frame clones alone and lacks a portion of them. This table holds about 35,000 clones, about 83% found once. Sequencing was done on a sample of peripheral blood. This sequence joins TRBV6-6 and TRBJ2-6; weak D call: TRBD1 (6 bases). This receptor was identified in a man aged 50-60 years with acute or convalescent COVID-19. The chain's CDR3 is CASSQSRGNPGANVLTF. The CDR3 region has the DNA TGTGCCAGCAGTCAAAGCAGGGGTAACCCTGGGGCCAACGTCCTGACTTTC.